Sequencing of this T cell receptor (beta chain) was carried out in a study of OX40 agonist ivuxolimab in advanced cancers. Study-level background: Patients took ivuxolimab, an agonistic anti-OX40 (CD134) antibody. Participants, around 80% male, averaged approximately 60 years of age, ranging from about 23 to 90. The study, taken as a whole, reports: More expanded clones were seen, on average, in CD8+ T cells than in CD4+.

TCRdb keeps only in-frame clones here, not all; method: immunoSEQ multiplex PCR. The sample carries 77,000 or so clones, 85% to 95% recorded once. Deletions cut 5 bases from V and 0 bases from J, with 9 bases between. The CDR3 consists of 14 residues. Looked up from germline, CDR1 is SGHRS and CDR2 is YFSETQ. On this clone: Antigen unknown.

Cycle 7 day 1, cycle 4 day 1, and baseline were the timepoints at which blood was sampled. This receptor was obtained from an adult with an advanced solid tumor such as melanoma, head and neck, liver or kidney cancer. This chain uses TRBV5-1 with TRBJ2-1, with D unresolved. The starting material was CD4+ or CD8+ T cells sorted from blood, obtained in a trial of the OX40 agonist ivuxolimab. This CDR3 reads CASSVESSYNEQFF. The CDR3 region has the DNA TGCGCCAGCAGTGTGGAAAGCTCCTACAATGAGCAGTTCTTC.